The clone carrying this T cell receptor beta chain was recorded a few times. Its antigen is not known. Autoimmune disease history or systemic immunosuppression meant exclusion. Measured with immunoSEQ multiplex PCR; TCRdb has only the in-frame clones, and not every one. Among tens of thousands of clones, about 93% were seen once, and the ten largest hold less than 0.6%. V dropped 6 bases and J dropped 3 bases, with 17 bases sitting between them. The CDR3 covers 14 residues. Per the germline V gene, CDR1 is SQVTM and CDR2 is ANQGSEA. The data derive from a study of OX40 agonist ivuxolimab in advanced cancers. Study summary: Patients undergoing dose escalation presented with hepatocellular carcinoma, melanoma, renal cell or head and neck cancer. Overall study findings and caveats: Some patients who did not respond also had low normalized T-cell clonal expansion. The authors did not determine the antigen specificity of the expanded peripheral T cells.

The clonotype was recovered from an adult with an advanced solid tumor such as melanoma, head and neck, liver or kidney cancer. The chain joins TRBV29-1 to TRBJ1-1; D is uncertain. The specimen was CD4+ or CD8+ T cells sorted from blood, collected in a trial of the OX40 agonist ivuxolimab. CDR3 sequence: CSVREGGRHTEAFF. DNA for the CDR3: TGCAGCGTGCGGGAGGGAGGCAGACACACTGAAGCTTTCTTT.